A selection of T cell receptor beta chains follows, all from one sample in a study of radiation and T cells in renal cell carcinoma. The data were produced by immunoSEQ multiplex PCR, yet TCRdb's version contains in-frame clones alone and is incomplete. This sample yields some 72,000 clones, of which 82% are seen a single time; 5.8% belongs to the top ten. The sample here was blood, taken from a patient whose treatment included radiotherapy and nephrectomy. The receptors shown here come from a man in his fifties or sixties with renal cell carcinoma. Each CDR3 is given with its conserved first and last residue. A D gene is named only where the DNA matches it firmly. Some rows have no size entry. The others give once, few or many, or a class for an expanded clone.

V gene	clone size	J gene	D gene	CDR3 protein	CDR3 DNA
TRBV5-1	-	TRBJ1-1	TRBD1	CASSLQGNFEAFF	TGCGCCAGCAGCTTACAGGGGAACTTTGAAGCTTTCTTT
TRBV27	-	TRBJ2-7	-	CASPGEQYF	TGTGCCAGCCCGGGGGAGCAGTACTTC
TRBV2	few	TRBJ1-3	-	CASKWNTIYF	TGTGCCAGCAAGTGGAACACCATATATTTT
TRBV7-2	-	TRBJ2-3	-	CASSSTDTQYF	TGTGCCAGCAGCTCCACAGATACGCAGTATTTT
TRBV30	-	TRBJ2-7	-	CAWSVAGDGEQYF	TGTGCCTGGAGTGTTGCAGGGGACGGCGAGCAGTACTTC
TRBV9	-	TRBJ2-5	TRBD2	CASSESSGSWETQYF	TGTGCCAGCAGCGAGTCTAGCGGGAGTTGGGAGACCCAGTACTTC
TRBV10-2	-	TRBJ2-4	TRBD1	CASRTGGTKNIQYF	TGCGCCAGCAGGACAGGGGGAACCAAAAACATTCAGTACTTC
TRBV4-1	-	TRBJ2-2	TRBD2	CASSQDSGGLAYIGELFF	TGCGCCAGCAGCCAAGATAGCGGGGGACTAGCGTATATCGGGGAGCTGTTTTTT
TRBV4-3	-	TRBJ2-7	-	CASSQERGQILYEQYF	TGCGCCAGCAGCCAGGAACGGGGGCAGATTCTCTACGAGCAGTACTTC
TRBV18	-	TRBJ2-7	-	CASSPSRRGRVTYEQYF	TGTGCCAGCTCACCATCCCGCCGGGGCAGGGTTACCTACGAGCAGTACTTC
TRBV25-1	-	TRBJ2-5	TRBD2	CASSESGGAETQYF	TGTGCCAGCAGTGAAAGCGGGGGCGCCGAGACCCAGTACTTC
TRBV5-1	-	TRBJ2-1	-	CASSLEGLRNNEQFF	TGCGCCAGCAGCTTAGAGGGGCTCCGCAACAATGAGCAGTTCTTC
TRBV27	-	TRBJ2-7	-	CASSKGRGFGAYEQYF	TGTGCCAGCAGTAAGGGCAGAGGATTCGGGGCCTACGAGCAGTACTTC
TRBV5-6	few	TRBJ1-5	-	CASSSDADQPQHF	TGTGCCAGCAGCTCGGACGCCGATCAGCCCCAGCATTTT
TRBV28	-	TRBJ1-2	TRBD1	CASSDRGPNYGYTF	TGTGCCAGCAGTGACAGGGGGCCTAACTATGGCTACACCTTC
TRBV10-1	-	TRBJ2-3	-	CASSDYRDLGTDTQYF	TGCGCCAGCAGTGACTACCGGGACCTAGGGACTGATACGCAGTATTTT
TRBV27	-	TRBJ2-1	TRBD2	CASSLSESGILFF	TGTGCCAGCAGTTTAAGTGAGAGCGGGATTTTGTTCTTC
TRBV28	-	TRBJ2-7	-	CASSLRVNEQYF	TGTGCCAGCAGTCTCAGGGTAAACGAGCAGTACTTC
TRBV19	-	TRBJ1-3	-	CASSTGTVTGNTIYF	TGTGCCAGTAGTACCGGGACGGTGACGGGAAACACCATATATTTT
TRBV9	-	TRBJ2-1	-	CASSVGRYNEQFF	TGTGCCAGCAGCGTTGGACGGTACAATGAGCAGTTCTTC
TRBV27	-	TRBJ1-1	-	CASKKAGQLNTEAFF	TGTGCCAGCAAGAAGGCGGGGCAGCTGAACACTGAAGCTTTCTTT
TRBV9	-	TRBJ1-1	-	CASSVATNTEAFF	TGTGCCAGCAGCGTAGCTACGAACACTGAAGCTTTCTTT
TRBV10-3	-	TRBJ1-5	-	CAISEAPGGSRRNQPQHF	TGTGCCATCAGTGAGGCCCCCGGGGGTAGTCGCCGTAATCAGCCCCAGCATTTT
TRBV15	-	TRBJ2-7	TRBD2	CATSREIGGTSGNSYEQYF	TGTGCCACCAGCAGAGAGATTGGCGGGACTAGCGGGAACTCCTACGAGCAGTACTTC